The 14 T cell receptor beta chains listed next were all sequenced from one sample in a study of T cells in tuberculosis. Clones were read by immunoSEQ multiplex PCR, and TCRdb kept only the in-frame ones, dropping some. The table lists around 10,000 clones, about 93% of them singletons. The sequenced sample consisted of PBMCs. Receptor source: an adult with tuberculosis.

V and J are TRBV14 and TRBJ2-7; D not resolved. Germline V gene lookup returns CDR1 SGHDN and CDR2 FVKESK. V was shortened by 1 base and J by 2 bases, with 6 bases between the two germline ends. The CDR3 covers 13 residues. The CDR3 DNA is TGTGCCAGCAGCCAAGGGAGAACCTACGAGCAGTACTTC. Encoded protein: CASSQGRTYEQYF.

The chain uses TRBV6-5 and TRBJ1-6; D remains ambiguous. Germline V CDR1 and CDR2: MNHEY, SVGAGI. Trimming shortened V by 3 bases and J by 7 bases, and 10 bases separated the two germline ends. The CDR3 loop spans 14 amino acids. CDR3 region: CASSYRAGNSPLHF. CDR3 coding DNA: TGTGCCAGCAGTTATAGGGCGGGCAATTCACCCCTCCACTTT.

The chain carries TRBV2 and TRBJ1-5; D unresolved. V shed 3 bases and J shed 5 bases, with 17 bases lying between them. Germline lookup yields CDR1 SNHLY and CDR2 FYNNEI. CDR3 length: 16 residues. The CDR3 bases are TGTGCCAGCAGTGACCCGGCAGACACCCGCGATCAGCCCCAGCATTTT. The encoded protein is CASSDPADTRDQPQHF. Full variable domain (remainder filled in from reference TRBV2 and TRBJ1-5): EPEVTQTPSHQVTQMGQEVILRCVPISNHLYFYWYRQILGQKVEFLVSFYNNEISEKSEIFDDQFSVERPDGSNFTLKIRSTKLEDSAMYFCASSDPADTRDQPQHFGDGTRLSIL.

J is TRBJ2-2 and V is TRBV7-9, with 9 bases aligning to TRBD1. CDR3 length: 15 residues. From germline, CDR1 is SEHNR and CDR2 FQNEAQ (reference sequence). The junction had 8 bases not matched to a gene; V was cut back by 7 bases and J by 5 bases. The CDR3 nucleotides read TGTGCCAGCAACCCGGACAGGGGTGTTACCGGGGAGCTGTTTTTT. Translation gives CASNPDRGVTGELFF.

The J gene is TRBJ2-3, the V gene TRBV11-1, with a tentative D call TRBD2 (6 bases). From germline, CDR1 is SGHAT and CDR2 FQDESV (reference sequence). The CDR3 runs to 15 residues. V dropped 1 base and J dropped 6 bases, with 14 bases sitting between them. The CDR3 sequence is CASSLEGASGDTQYF. The DNA for the CDR3 is TGTGCCAGCAGCTTAGAAGGGGCGAGCGGGGATACGCAGTATTTT.

The V gene is TRBV2, the J gene TRBJ2-7; no definite D call. CDR1 and CDR2 (germline): SNHLY, FYNNEI. There are 14 residues in the CDR3. Trimming shortened V by 2 bases and J by 2 bases, and 10 bases separated the two germline ends. The chain's CDR3 is CASSEWWQTYEQYF. In DNA, the CDR3 is TGTGCCAGCAGTGAATGGTGGCAGACCTACGAGCAGTACTTC.

The V gene is TRBV9, the J gene TRBJ1-1; 8 nucleotides align to TRBD1. V shed 4 bases and J 10 bases; nucleotides not matched to a gene: 6. This CDR3 is built from 12 residues. Per germline, CDR1 SGDLS and CDR2 YYNGEE. For the CDR3, the DNA is TGTGCCAGCAGCACACACGACAGGGGAGCTTTCTTT. Amino acids: CASSTHDRGAFF.

This clone was observed a single time. The chain uses TRBV19 and TRBJ2-7, with 8 bases aligning to TRBD2. The CDR3 is 14 residues long. With 5 bases clipped from V and 3 bases from J, the junction kept 6 bases outside the gene matches. Per germline, CDR1 LNHDA and CDR2 SQIVND (reference sequence). For the CDR3, the DNA is TGTGCCAGTAGTCGGGGACTAGGAAGCTACGAGCAGTACTTC. Translating gives CASSRGLGSYEQYF.

This clone was seen a handful of times. The chain uses TRBV7-8 and TRBJ1-2; D is uncertain. V lost 1 base, J lost 3 bases, and 9 bases lay in between. Germline CDR1 reads SGHVS; CDR2 reads FQNEAQ. The CDR3 is 14 residues long. In DNA, the CDR3 is TGTGCCAGCAGCTTAGTAACGCAGGACTATGGCTACACCTTC. Translating gives CASSLVTQDYGYTF.

V gene TRBV11-2 combines with J gene TRBJ1-2; D gene unclear. The CDR3 totals 12 residues. Germline V gives CDR1 SGHAT, CDR2 FQNNGV. V lost 2 bases to trimming and J lost 4 bases, with 5 bases between them. CDR3 sequence reads: CASSLTGYGYTF. CDR3 bases: TGTGCCAGCAGCTTAACGGGCTATGGCTACACCTTC.

This chain joins TRBV20-1 and TRBJ1-2; D gene ambiguous. Between the trimmed V and J ends, which lost 2 bases and 4 bases, there was a span of 5 bases. The CDR3 is 11 amino acids. CDR1 and CDR2 (germline): DFQATT, SNEGSKA (reference sequence). The CDR3 nucleotides are TGCAGTGCTAGACTCCTCTATGGCTACACCTTC. Translation: CSARLLYGYTF.

V is TRBV7-7 and J is TRBJ2-7; TRBD1 is a possible D gene (6 bases). The CDR3 has 14 amino acids. V was shortened by 2 bases and J by 2 bases, with 10 bases between the two germline ends. Per the germline V gene, CDR1 is SSHAT and CDR2 is FNYEAQ (reference sequence). The CDR3 reads CASSLSEGAYEQYF. CDR3 DNA: TGTGCCAGCAGCTTATCCGAGGGGGCCTACGAGCAGTACTTC.

The V gene is TRBV7-9, the J gene TRBJ2-7; TRBD2 might be the D (5 bases). Germline V gene sequence: CDR1 SEHNR, CDR2 FQNEAQ (reference sequence). V was shortened by 3 bases and J by 7 bases, with 13 bases between the two germline ends. The CDR3 is 13 residues long. CDR3 sequence (DNA): TGTGCCAGCAGCTTGTCCTTCTCGGGGGAGCAGTACTTC. It specifies CASSLSFSGEQYF.

This sequence joins TRBV7-2 and TRBJ2-7; 7 bases line up with TRBD1. Germline V gene data show CDR1 as SGHTA and CDR2 as FQGNSA. After removal of 5 bases from V and 0 bases from J, the junction contained 4 bases not matched to a gene. This CDR3 region has 14 residues. CDR3 bases: TGTGCCAGCAGCCCTCGGGACAGCTCCTACGAGCAGTACTTC. The encoded protein is CASSPRDSSYEQYF.